This T cell receptor beta chain was observed in a study of T-cell reconstitution after alpha-beta-depleted transplantation in children. General study results and limits: Diversity of TCRbeta at day 60 was high in some patients, arising from surviving recipient T cells and thymic progenitors. Where alpha-beta T cells came from about two months after transplant was reportedly several hundred expanded graft clones. Counts and diversity of T cells one year after transplant came mostly from newly produced T cells.

This sample's TCRbeta library carried unique molecular identifier barcodes. Each CDR3 protein gets one entry after TCRdb re-called the PCR reads with MiXCR. The table lists nearly 350,000 distinct CDR3 sequences, under 20% of them singletons. Turning to this clonotype: Its antigen is currently unknown.

Trimming took off 6 bases at V and 4 bases at J, with 10 bases between the two ends. Per the germline V gene, CDR1 is MNHNS and CDR2 is SASEGT. CDR3 length equals 13 residues. The TCR sequence derives from a male patient aged 2-15 years who had a stem cell transplant for acute lymphoblastic leukemia, so the T cells may come from the graft donor. Sequenced material: PBMCs, mostly from graft donor cells, taken 360 days after TCRalphabeta/CD19-depleted stem cell transplant. The chain employs TRBV6-1 and TRBJ1-5, with unresolved D. The DNA of the CDR3 is TGTGCCAGCAGCAGGTACGGGAATCAGCCCCAGCATTTT. This gives the protein CASSRYGNQPQHF.